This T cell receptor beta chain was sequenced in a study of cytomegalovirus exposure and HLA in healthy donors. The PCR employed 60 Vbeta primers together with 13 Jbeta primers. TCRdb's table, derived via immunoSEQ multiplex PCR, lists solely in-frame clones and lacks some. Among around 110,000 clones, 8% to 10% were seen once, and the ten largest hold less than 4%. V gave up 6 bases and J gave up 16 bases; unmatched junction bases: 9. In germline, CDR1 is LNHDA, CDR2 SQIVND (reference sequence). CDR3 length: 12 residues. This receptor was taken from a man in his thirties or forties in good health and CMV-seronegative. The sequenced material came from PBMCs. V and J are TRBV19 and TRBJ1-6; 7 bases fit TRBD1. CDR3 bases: TGTGCCAGTAGCACAGGGGTCGCCCCTCTCCACTTT. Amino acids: CASSTGVAPLHF. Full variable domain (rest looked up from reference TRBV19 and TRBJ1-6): DGGITQSPKYLFRKEGQNVTLSCEQNLNHDAMYWYRQDPGQGLRLIYYSQIVNDFQKGDIAEGYSVSREKKESFPLTVTSAQKNPTAFYLCASSTGVAPLHFGNGTRLTVT.